A selection of T cell receptor beta chains follows, all from one sample in a study of CD8+CD57+ T cells in acquired aplastic anemia. Using its own MiXCR run on the reads, TCRdb lists one record per CDR3 protein. The repertoire includes about half a million distinct CDR3 sequences, around 30% of them detected once, and around 0.82% sits in the top ten. The sequenced sample consisted of sorted CD4+, CD8+, or CD8+CD57+ T cells (not recorded which) from PBMCs. Receptors originate from a human donor with aplastic anemia. Both conserved end residues are part of each CDR3. D genes are given only for firm matches. Clone sizes are given selectively: once, few, many, or a class where the clone is expanded.

clone_size: NA
j_call: TRBJ2-5
v_call: TRBV2
d_call: TRBD2
cdr3_nt: TGTGCCAGCAGGCGACTAGCGGGTCAGGAAGAGACCCAGTACTTC
cdr3_aa: CASRRLAGQEETQYF

clone_size: NA
j_call: TRBJ1-2
v_call: TRBV19
d_call: TRBD1
cdr3_nt: TGTGCCAGTAGGCCCACGGGGGCAGGGGGCGATGGCTACACCTTC
cdr3_aa: CASRPTGAGGDGYTF

clone_size: many
j_call: TRBJ1-1
v_call: TRBV10-3
d_call: NA
cdr3_nt: TGTGCCACAACACAGAACACTGAAGCTTTCTTT
cdr3_aa: CATTQNTEAFF

clone_size: NA
j_call: TRBJ2-1
v_call: TRBV4-1
d_call: TRBD2
cdr3_nt: TGCGCCAGCAGCCAAGAAGCGCGGACTAGCGGGTACAATGAGCAGTTCTTC
cdr3_aa: CASSQEARTSGYNEQFF

clone_size: NA
j_call: TRBJ1-3
v_call: TRBV9
d_call: NA
cdr3_nt: TGTGCCAGCAGCCCTTTGGGGACTAACTCTGGAAACACCATATATTTT
cdr3_aa: CASSPLGTNSGNTIYF

clone_size: NA
j_call: TRBJ1-2
v_call: TRBV9
d_call: NA
cdr3_nt: TGTGCCAGCAGCGTATCGGCAGTTAGGTATGGCTACACCTTC
cdr3_aa: CASSVSAVRYGYTF

clone_size: NA
j_call: TRBJ1-2
v_call: TRBV24-1
d_call: NA
cdr3_nt: TGTGCCACCAGTGATTCAAACGGACTGGAGGGCACCTTC
cdr3_aa: CATSDSNGLEGTF

clone_size: NA
j_call: TRBJ2-5
v_call: TRBV9
d_call: NA
cdr3_nt: TGTGCCAGCAGCGTAGTAACAGGCGAGACCCAGTACTTC
cdr3_aa: CASSVVTGETQYF

clone_size: NA
j_call: TRBJ1-2
v_call: TRBV29-1
d_call: NA
cdr3_nt: TGCAGCTTAGAGACGTTGGGCTACACCTTC
cdr3_aa: CSLETLGYTF

clone_size: NA
j_call: TRBJ2-2
v_call: TRBV9
d_call: TRBD2
cdr3_nt: TGTGCCAGCAGCGTACCTCGGGGGGCGAACACCGGGGAGCTGTTTTTT
cdr3_aa: CASSVPRGANTGELFF

clone_size: NA
j_call: TRBJ2-7
v_call: TRBV30
d_call: NA
cdr3_nt: TGTGCCTGGATGGGGCCCTATGAGCAGTACTTC
cdr3_aa: CAWMGPYEQYF

clone_size: many
j_call: TRBJ1-1
v_call: TRBV12-3/TRBV12-4
d_call: NA
cdr3_nt: TGTGCCAGCAGTCACCATGCGGATGGCACTGAAGCTTTCTTT
cdr3_aa: CASSHHADGTEAFF

clone_size: few
j_call: TRBJ1-1
v_call: TRBV20-1
d_call: NA
cdr3_nt: TGCAGTGCTCCCCTTTGGGGAAGAGGCACTGAAGCTTTCTTT
cdr3_aa: CSAPLWGRGTEAFF

clone_size: many
j_call: TRBJ1-2
v_call: TRBV24-1
d_call: NA
cdr3_nt: TGTGCCACCAGTCAATCTCCCGGAGGGAGGGAGGACTATGGCTACACCTTC
cdr3_aa: CATSQSPGGREDYGYTF

clone_size: NA
j_call: TRBJ2-7
v_call: TRBV6-5
d_call: NA
cdr3_nt: TGTGCCAGCAGTTCGACCGGGACTGGATCGTACGAGCAGTACTTC
cdr3_aa: CASSSTGTGSYEQYF

clone_size: many
j_call: TRBJ1-6
v_call: TRBV7-3
d_call: NA
cdr3_nt: TGTGCCAGCAGCTTACTAGGCAGCCGTAATTCACCCCTCCACTTT
cdr3_aa: CASSLLGSRNSPLHF

clone_size: many
j_call: TRBJ1-1
v_call: TRBV2
d_call: NA
cdr3_nt: TGTGCCAGCAGCTCAAGCAGGGTCGAGAACACTGAAGCTTTCTTT
cdr3_aa: CASSSSRVENTEAFF

clone_size: NA
j_call: TRBJ1-2
v_call: TRBV10-3
d_call: NA
cdr3_nt: TGTGCCAGCAGGCTACTCACTAACTATGGCTACACCTTC
cdr3_aa: CASRLLTNYGYTF

clone_size: few
j_call: TRBJ2-7
v_call: TRBV7-2
d_call: NA
cdr3_nt: TGTGCCAGCAGCCTGCAGGACTTC
cdr3_aa: CASSLQDF

clone_size: many
j_call: TRBJ1-3
v_call: TRBV7-3
d_call: NA
cdr3_nt: TGTGCCAGCAGCTTAAAGGGTGGAGGTGGAAACACCATATATTTT
cdr3_aa: CASSLKGGGGNTIYF

clone_size: NA
j_call: TRBJ2-1
v_call: TRBV25-1
d_call: TRBD1
cdr3_nt: TGTGCCAGCAGCCAAATGGGACAGTACAATGAGCAGTTCTTC
cdr3_aa: CASSQMGQYNEQFF

clone_size: NA
j_call: TRBJ1-1
v_call: TRBV6-2/TRBV6-3
d_call: NA
cdr3_nt: TGTGCCAGCACCCTCCAAGGGCGTTTGAACACTGAAGCTTTCTTT
cdr3_aa: CASTLQGRLNTEAFF

clone_size: NA
j_call: TRBJ1-1
v_call: TRBV7-3
d_call: NA
cdr3_nt: TGTGCCAGCAGCCAGGGCGGGCCGGGGACTGAAGCTTTCTTT
cdr3_aa: CASSQGGPGTEAFF

clone_size: NA
j_call: TRBJ2-3
v_call: TRBV20-1
d_call: NA
cdr3_nt: TGCAGTGCTAGAGATCAGGAGTCAGATGCGCAGTATTTT
cdr3_aa: CSARDQESDAQYF

clone_size: few
j_call: TRBJ1-4
v_call: TRBV5-4
d_call: TRBD1
cdr3_nt: TGTGCCAGCAGCTTGGCAGGGGGAAAACTGTTTTTT
cdr3_aa: CASSLAGGKLFF

clone_size: many
j_call: TRBJ1-5
v_call: TRBV19
d_call: NA
cdr3_nt: TGTGCCTGCTCGAGTAATAGCAATCAGCCCCAGCATTTT
cdr3_aa: CACSSNSNQPQHF

clone_size: NA
j_call: TRBJ2-3
v_call: TRBV25-1
d_call: TRBD2
cdr3_nt: TGTGCCAGCACTTCCGGGACTAGCAAGACAGATACGCAGTATTTT
cdr3_aa: CASTSGTSKTDTQYF

clone_size: few
j_call: TRBJ2-7
v_call: TRBV2
d_call: TRBD1
cdr3_nt: TGTGCCAGCAGCCGACATGGACAGGGATACTCCTACGAGCAGTACTTC
cdr3_aa: CASSRHGQGYSYEQYF

clone_size: NA
j_call: TRBJ1-5
v_call: TRBV11-2
d_call: NA
cdr3_nt: TGTGCCAGCAGCCGGGGCTTCGTTGCGGAGCGATATAGCAATCAGCCCCAGCATTTT
cdr3_aa: CASSRGFVAERYSNQPQHF

clone_size: few
j_call: TRBJ2-2
v_call: TRBV20-1
d_call: NA
cdr3_nt: TGCAGTGCTAGAGACCACGCAGCCGCGAACACCGGGGAGCTGTTTTTT
cdr3_aa: CSARDHAAANTGELFF

clone_size: once
j_call: TRBJ1-6
v_call: TRBV19
d_call: TRBD1
cdr3_nt: TGTGCCAGTAGAACAGGGGGCGCGAATTCACCCCTCCACTTT
cdr3_aa: CASRTGGANSPLHF

clone_size: many
j_call: TRBJ2-3
v_call: TRBV2
d_call: NA
cdr3_nt: TGTGCCAGCAGGAATGGTGCAGATACGCAGTATTTT
cdr3_aa: CASRNGADTQYF

clone_size: NA
j_call: TRBJ2-6
v_call: TRBV29-1
d_call: NA
cdr3_nt: TGCAGCGTTGGAAACCCTGGGGCCAACGTCCTGACTTTC
cdr3_aa: CSVGNPGANVLTF

clone_size: many
j_call: TRBJ1-5
v_call: TRBV5-8
d_call: NA
cdr3_nt: TGTGCCAACAGCTTGGCCCTTCTCGAAGGCCAGCCCCAGCATTTT
cdr3_aa: CANSLALLEGQPQHF

clone_size: NA
j_call: TRBJ1-2
v_call: TRBV7-6
d_call: TRBD1
cdr3_nt: TGTGCCAGCAGCTTAGCGCAGGGGGATGGCTACACCTTC
cdr3_aa: CASSLAQGDGYTF

clone_size: many
j_call: TRBJ2-7
v_call: TRBV2
d_call: NA
cdr3_nt: TGTGCCAGCTCCCCCCGTGGGGGCGCAACCCCCACCTACGAGCAGTACTTC
cdr3_aa: CASSPRGGATPTYEQYF

clone_size: few
j_call: TRBJ2-3
v_call: TRBV20-1
d_call: NA
cdr3_nt: TGCAGTGCTAGGGGGACTTCAACCCAAGTTCCAGATACGCAGTATTTT
cdr3_aa: CSARGTSTQVPDTQYF

clone_size: NA
j_call: TRBJ2-7
v_call: TRBV2
d_call: TRBD1
cdr3_nt: TGTGCCACCTCGGGGGACAGGGGGGAGAGCTCCTACGAGCAGTACTTC
cdr3_aa: CATSGDRGESSYEQYF

clone_size: many
j_call: TRBJ1-2
v_call: TRBV4-1
d_call: TRBD1
cdr3_nt: TGCGCCAGCAGCCAAGAGGGTGGACAGGGGGCAAGTGGCTACACCTTC
cdr3_aa: CASSQEGGQGASGYTF

clone_size: many
j_call: TRBJ1-6
v_call: TRBV6-2/TRBV6-3
d_call: NA
cdr3_nt: TGTGCCAGCAGTTACGGGGCACAGGGTAATTCACCCCTCCACTTT
cdr3_aa: CASSYGAQGNSPLHF

clone_size: many
j_call: TRBJ1-1
v_call: TRBV20-1
d_call: NA
cdr3_nt: TGCAGTGCCGCGGGCAGGCCCCTGAACACTGAAGCTTTCTTT
cdr3_aa: CSAAGRPLNTEAFF

clone_size: many
j_call: TRBJ1-2
v_call: TRBV4-3
d_call: NA
cdr3_nt: TGCGCCAGCAGCCCGTCCCGTGAGGATGGCTACACCTTC
cdr3_aa: CASSPSREDGYTF

clone_size: few
j_call: TRBJ1-4
v_call: TRBV11-1
d_call: NA
cdr3_nt: TGTGCCAGCAGCTTACGAGTTACCAGCAATAATGAAAAACTGTTTTTT
cdr3_aa: CASSLRVTSNNEKLFF

clone_size: NA
j_call: TRBJ2-7
v_call: TRBV7-3
d_call: NA
cdr3_nt: TGTGCCAGCAGTTCCTACAGGAGAACCTACGAGCAGTACTTC
cdr3_aa: CASSSYRRTYEQYF

clone_size: NA
j_call: TRBJ1-1
v_call: TRBV7-8
d_call: NA
cdr3_nt: TGTGCCAGCAGCTTAGGGGGGACACAAGAAGCTTTCTTT
cdr3_aa: CASSLGGTQEAFF

clone_size: many
j_call: TRBJ2-7
v_call: TRBV7-2
d_call: TRBD2
cdr3_nt: TGTGCCAGCAGCTTATGGGCTAGCGGTTCCTACGAGCAGTACTTC
cdr3_aa: CASSLWASGSYEQYF

clone_size: many
j_call: TRBJ1-2
v_call: TRBV2
d_call: TRBD1
cdr3_nt: TGTGCCAGCGTAGGACAGGGAAGGGGCTACACCTTC
cdr3_aa: CASVGQGRGYTF

clone_size: many
j_call: TRBJ2-2
v_call: TRBV11-1
d_call: NA
cdr3_nt: TGTGCCAGCAGCTTAGGTAGCGGATACACCGGGGAGCTGTTTTTT
cdr3_aa: CASSLGSGYTGELFF

clone_size: NA
j_call: TRBJ2-1
v_call: TRBV3-1
d_call: TRBD2
cdr3_nt: TGTGCCAGCAGCCAAGTCGGGGGGTCCTACAATGAGCAGTTCTTC
cdr3_aa: CASSQVGGSYNEQFF

clone_size: NA
j_call: TRBJ1-5
v_call: TRBV12-3/TRBV12-4
d_call: NA
cdr3_nt: TGTGCCAGCAGCCCGGGGGGTAGTAGCAATCAGCCCCAGCATTTT
cdr3_aa: CASSPGGSSNQPQHF

clone_size: many
j_call: TRBJ2-2
v_call: TRBV20-1
d_call: TRBD1
cdr3_nt: TGCAGTGCCCACGACAGGGGGGTGGGGGAGCTGTTTTTT
cdr3_aa: CSAHDRGVGELFF

clone_size: NA
j_call: TRBJ2-3
v_call: TRBV20-1
d_call: NA
cdr3_nt: TGCAGTGCTAGAGATAGAGCGAGCGGGACAGATACGCAGTATTTT
cdr3_aa: CSARDRASGTDTQYF